These 14 T cell receptor beta chains came from one sample sequenced in a study of blood T cells in healthy people across ages (dated by TCRdb to 2013 to 2016). The method was 5' RACE. TCRdb names Illumina HiSeq 2500 as the instrument used. A second PCR of about 7 to 12 cycles was run with a J-beta primer mix and a sample-barcoded 5' primer. TCRdb reprocessed the public reads (quality trimming at Q25 with fastp, clone calling with MiXCR) and kept in-frame beta chains. Records with the same CDR3 protein are collapsed into one entry carrying the most frequent genes and DNA. In this sample the table shows 1.4 million or so distinct CDR3 sequences, around 40% of which occur a single time. The ten biggest clones cover more than 4% of the sample. The sequenced sample was blood. These receptors were obtained from a young woman in good health.

In this sample, this clonotype turned up a few times. The genes are TRBV20-1 and TRBJ1-5, with D tentatively TRBD1 (5 bases). This CDR3 has 13 residues. CDR1 is DFQATT, CDR2 SNEGSKA, per germline (reference sequence). Trimming pared 6 bases from V and 0 bases from J, leaving 9 bases between. The CDR3 protein is CSAGTYSNQPQHF. CDR3 sequence (DNA): TGCAGTGCCGGGACGTATAGCAATCAGCCCCAGCATTTT.

The chain has TRBV20-1 and TRBJ1-2, with 9 bases fitting TRBD1. Germline CDR1 DFQATT, CDR2 SNEGSKA (reference sequence). There are 14 residues in the CDR3. The V segment lost 4 bases and the J segment 4 bases; nucleotides outside the gene matches: 7. Here the CDR3 DNA reads TGCAGTGCTACCCGACAGGGGGGGTCCTATGGCTACACCTTC. Translated, it gives CSATRQGGSYGYTF.

The sample holds many counts of this clonotype. The chain links TRBV10-3 to TRBJ2-7; D is uncertain. Germline CDR1 reads ENHRY; CDR2 reads SYGVKD. V was trimmed by 0 bases and J by 11 bases, leaving 11 bases between them. This CDR3 region has 12 residues. The CDR3 region is CAISESLGQEYF. The CDR3 DNA reads as TGTGCCATCAGTGAGTCCCTGGGTCAGGAGTACTTC.

This clonotype was counted only a few times. J is TRBJ2-4 and V is TRBV6-2 or TRBV6-3, with a weak D call TRBD2 (7 bases). The J call may be faulty, since TRBJ2-7 better matches the DNA end. There are 15 residues in the CDR3. Germline assignment: CDR1 MNHEY and CDR2 SVGEGT. CDR3: CASRPRGGGNYEQYF. The CDR3 region has the DNA TGTGCCAGCAGGCCCCGCGGGGGCGGAAATTACGAGCAGTACTTC.

This clonotype was seen at least ten times. The J gene is TRBJ1-4, the V gene TRBV28; tentative D call: TRBD1 (6 bases). The ends were cut back, 4 bases at V and 7 bases at J, with 10 bases in the middle. Germline V gives CDR1 MDHEN, CDR2 SYDVKM. The CDR3 consists of 13 residues. The CDR3: CASSWGRGEKLFF. Written as DNA, the CDR3 is TGTGCCAGCAGTTGGGGGCGCGGTGAAAAACTGTTTTTT.

The rearrangement joins TRBV4-3 to TRBJ1-1; D is ambiguous. This CDR3 spans 20 amino acids. The V end lost 2 bases, the J end lost 7 bases, and 32 bases lay between the germline ends. Germline V gene data show CDR1 as LGHNA and CDR2 as YSLEER. The CDR3 is CASSQSRPETLLWVGGEAFF. In DNA, the CDR3 is TGCGCCAGCAGCCAATCTCGGCCCGAAACCTTACTTTGGGTAGGCGGTGAAGCTTTCTTT.

J is TRBJ1-4 and V is TRBV7-2; TRBD1 aligns across 11 bases. Germline assignment: CDR1 SGHTA and CDR2 FQGNSA. CDR3 length: 14 amino acids. Trimming cost V 6 bases and J 7 bases; bases outside gene matches: 4. In DNA, the CDR3 is TGTGCCAGCAGTAAGGACAGGGGGCCTGAAAAACTGTTTTTT. Translated, it gives CASSKDRGPEKLFF.

This chain joins TRBV7-9 and TRBJ2-2; D might be TRBD1 or TRBD2, each matching 5 bases. Trimming removed 4 bases from V and 0 bases from J, with 9 bases in between. The CDR3 is 15 residues long. The germline gives CDR1 SEHNR, CDR2 FQNEAQ (reference sequence). As DNA, the CDR3 is TGTGCCAGCAGCTGGGACCGATCGAACACCGGGGAGCTGTTTTTT. This gives the protein CASSWDRSNTGELFF.

The V call is TRBV6-6, the J call TRBJ2-6; D uncertain. Germline V lookup: CDR1 MNHNY, CDR2 SVGAGI (reference sequence). CDR3 size: 13 residues. Trimming pared 7 bases from V and 3 bases from J, leaving 7 bases between. The CDR3 DNA sequence: TGTGCCAGCAACTCCCTTGGGGCCAACGTCCTGACTTTC. Translated: CASNSLGANVLTF.

The chain couples TRBV3-1 to TRBJ2-4; D is perhaps TRBD2 (5 bases). The last part of the DNA fits TRBJ2-7 better; the J call may be wrong. Germline-derived CDR1 and CDR2 are LGHDT and YNNKEL (reference sequence). The CDR3 spans 12 residues. As DNA, the CDR3 is TGTGCCAGCAGCCAAGAGGACTCCGAGCAGTACTTC. This gives the protein CASSQEDSEQYF.

The J gene is TRBJ2-3, the V gene TRBV20-1; TRBD2 might be the D (5 bases). Trimming stripped 5 bases from V and 4 bases from J, with 13 bases between. CDR3 length: 13 residues. The V gene's germline CDR1 is DFQATT and CDR2 SNEGSKA (reference sequence). Here the CDR3 reads CSAPAGGPDTQYF. The CDR3 DNA sequence: TGCAGTGCTCCGGCAGGAGGTCCAGATACGCAGTATTTT.

This chain links TRBV25-1 with TRBJ2-3; D perhaps matches TRBD2 (5 bases). The V gene's germline CDR1 is MGHDK and CDR2 SYGVNS. The length of the CDR3 is 18 residues. V dropped 3 bases and J dropped 3 bases, with 22 bases sitting between them. The CDR3 nucleotides are TGTGCCAGCAGTGATCCGACCTTAGGGAGTCCCGGGACAGATACGCAGTATTTT. Translation: CASSDPTLGSPGTDTQYF.

This clonotype was counted once. The chain recombines TRBV6-5 with TRBJ1-1; unclear D gene. V gave up 10 bases and J gave up 5 bases, with 17 bases separating them. Germline V gene data show CDR1 as MNHEY and CDR2 as SVGAGI. This CDR3 has 13 residues. The CDR3 sequence: CATSLGSGTEAFF. CDR3 coding DNA: TGTGCCACTTCGTTGGGGTCTGGGACTGAAGCTTTCTTT.

This clonotype occurred a few times. The chain combines TRBV10-3 with TRBJ1-2; no firm D call. The CDR3 covers 13 residues. The germline gives CDR1 ENHRY, CDR2 SYGVKD. Trimming took off 0 bases at V and 8 bases at J, with 10 bases between the two ends. In DNA form, the CDR3 reads TGTGCCATCAGTGAGTCCGAGGTGTTAGGCTACACCTTC. Its protein is CAISESEVLGYTF.